This T cell receptor beta chain appears in the sequencing data of a study of blood T cell repertoires in COVID-19. Overall study context: PBMCs, B-cell-depleted T cells, or T cells provided the cDNA or gDNA that made up the material.

Trimming took off 6 bases at V and 3 bases at J, with 12 bases between the two ends. Germline V gene data show CDR1 as MNHEY and CDR2 as SVGAGI. The CDR3 covers 14 residues. As processed by the authors: Reference gene primer amplification gave nucleated cell count estimates. Data came from immunoSEQ multiplex PCR; TCRdb stores just in-frame clones and leaves some out. V and J calls and clone size are given by that table; D and trimming were obtained from the DNA. The sample records 90,000 to 140,000 clones, about 75% being singletons. Sequencing used peripheral blood. The chain carries TRBV6-5 and TRBJ1-5; the D gene is possibly TRBD1 (6 bases). The clonotype comes from a woman between 70 and 85 years old with acute or convalescent COVID-19. CDR3 amino acids: CASSRDIFNQPQHF. The CDR3 DNA reads as TGTGCCAGCAGCCGGGACATCTTCAATCAGCCCCAGCATTTT.